A single sample is the source of the 25 T cell receptor beta chains below, sequenced in a study of T cells in Graves' hyperthyroidism and ophthalmopathy. What was amplified from RNA transcripts were TCR beta CDR3 regions. First-round RT-PCR of the TCR CDR3 relied on the HTBI primer set. Each CDR3 protein is one row after TCRdb ran MiXCR on the multiplex PCR reads. This table has 250,000 to 300,000 distinct CDR3 sequences, roughly 15% appearing once. The specimen was blood. The receptors originated from a woman in her 40s with Graves' hyperthyroidism that later progressed to Graves' ophthalmopathy.

The rearrangement joins TRBV12-3 or TRBV12-4 to TRBJ2-1; 11 bases are shared with TRBD1. J gave up 3 bases and V 7 bases, and 14 bases lay outside the gene matches. The CDR3 runs 18 residues. Here the CDR3 DNA reads TGTGCCAGCACCCCCCGGACAGGGGGCGTGGTGGGCTACAATGAGCAGTTCTTC. Translating gives CASTPRTGGVVGYNEQFF.

Worth noting for this clonotype: The junction and the germline gene differ at one end; a read error may be behind it. This chain uses TRBV12-3 or TRBV12-4 with TRBJ2-1; 9 nucleotides line up with TRBD1. There are 14 residues in the CDR3. Written as DNA, the CDR3 is TGTGCCAGCAGCCGGACAGGGGTATACAATGAGCGGTTCTTC. Translated, it gives CASSRTGVYNERFF.

This chain uses TRBV28 with TRBJ2-3, with D perhaps TRBD1 (6 bases). The CDR3 covers 18 residues. CDR1 is MDHEN, CDR2 SYDVKM, per germline. V lost 3 bases and J 4 bases, leaving 23 bases between the germline ends. This chain's CDR3 is CASSFRLGRGPGSDTQYF. The CDR3 DNA reads as TGTGCCAGCAGTTTTCGGTTGGGCAGGGGACCAGGGTCAGATACGCAGTATTTT.

At least ten counts were recorded for this clonotype. The rearrangement uses TRBV2 and TRBJ1-6; 8 positions agree with TRBD1. The CDR3 is 15 amino acids. V shed 7 bases, J shed 8 bases, and the junction held 10 bases outside the gene matches. Germline V CDR1 and CDR2: SNHLY, FYNNEI. The CDR3 DNA reads as TGTGCCAGCATTTTAACAGGGGGATCGTATTCACCCCTCCACTTT. Translation gives CASILTGGSYSPLHF. Full variable domain (remainder filled in from reference TRBV2 and TRBJ1-6): EPEVTQTPSHQVTQMGQEVILRCVPISNHLYFYWYRQILGQKVEFLVSFYNNEISEKSEIFDDQFSVERPDGSNFTLKIRSTKLEDSAMYFCASILTGGSYSPLHFGNGTRLTVT.

In its sample, this clonotype was seen many times. The chain carries TRBV28 and TRBJ1-5; D might be TRBD1 (6 bases). The germline V gene encodes CDR1 MDHEN and CDR2 SYDVKM. This CDR3 spans 16 amino acids. V dropped 0 bases and J dropped 1 base, with 10 bases sitting between them. The CDR3 sequence: CASSLWGALSNQPQHF. CDR3 coding DNA: TGTGCCAGCAGTTTATGGGGGGCGTTGAGCAATCAGCCCCAGCATTTT.

This clonotype occurred many times. CDR3 residues: CASRSSGIARSDNEQFF. The CDR3 nucleotides are TGTGCCAGCAGGTCTAGCGGGATAGCTCGTTCGGACAATGAGCAGTTCTTC. The chain has TRBV28 and TRBJ2-1; 9 bases align to TRBD2. Looked up from germline, CDR1 is MDHEN and CDR2 is SYDVKM. J was trimmed by 5 bases and V by 6 bases; bases with no gene match: 14. CDR3 size: 17 residues.

This clonotype was seen ten or more times. The V call is TRBV2, the J call TRBJ2-7, with 7 nucleotides matching TRBD2. This CDR3 has 15 amino acids. J lost 3 bases, V lost 1 base, and 6 bases had no gene match. Germline CDR1 is SNHLY and CDR2 is FYNNEI. The chain's CDR3 is CASSEGVAGVYEQYF. CDR3 nucleotide sequence: TGTGCCAGCAGTGAAGGGGTAGCGGGCGTCTACGAGCAGTACTTC.

V is TRBV4-1 and J is TRBJ2-1, with a tentative D call TRBD1 (6 bases). Trimming took off 1 base at V and 3 bases at J, with 10 bases between the two ends. The CDR3 spans 15 residues. The germline gives CDR1 MGHRA, CDR2 YSYEKL. The DNA of the CDR3 is TGCGCCAGCAGCCAAGTTAGGGACAACTACAATGAGCAGTTCTTC. It is translated as CASSQVRDNYNEQFF.

This clonotype was detected ten times or more. The chain combines TRBV20-1 with TRBJ1-5; D remains ambiguous. The germline V gene has CDR1 DFQATT and CDR2 SNEGSKA (reference sequence). Trimming removed 4 bases from V and 6 bases from J, with 13 bases in between. The CDR3 totals 13 residues. In DNA form, the CDR3 reads TGCAGTGCTACGCAAGAGGTCGGTCAGCCCCAGCATTTT. This gives the protein CSATQEVGQPQHF.

As regards this clonotype: A much larger clone is a single base away; this may be a read error. The V call is TRBV28, the J call TRBJ1-4, with TRBD1 matching over 9 bases. In germline, CDR1 is MDHEN, CDR2 SYDVKM. The length of the CDR3 is 15 residues. V gave up 5 bases and J gave up 7 bases; unmatched junction bases: 8. This CDR3 is CASSALTGGREKLFF. The CDR3 DNA sequence: TGTGCCAGCAGTGCGTTGACAGGGGGACGTGAAAAACTGTTTTTT.

The rearrangement uses TRBV19 and TRBJ2-7; the match to TRBD1 covers 8 bases. The CDR3 is made up of 17 amino acids. V was clipped by 5 bases and J by 5 bases; unmatched bases: 17. Germline CDR1 is LNHDA and CDR2 is SQIVND (reference sequence). CDR3 loop: CASSRNSGQGNPNEQYF. Here the CDR3 DNA reads TGTGCCAGTAGTCGAAATTCCGGACAGGGCAATCCAAACGAGCAGTACTTC.

The chain joins TRBV5-1 to TRBJ2-7; D possibly uses TRBD1 or TRBD2 (6 bases each). V lost 4 bases and J lost 0, with 17 bases in between. The CDR3 sequence is 16 residues long. Germline lookup yields CDR1 SGHRS and CDR2 YFSETQ. The CDR3 DNA sequence: TGCGCCAGCAGCCTGGGGGGCGGGGTAAGCTCCTACGAGCAGTACTTC. Its translation is CASSLGGGVSSYEQYF.

This clonotype came up many times. The chain is built from TRBV30 and TRBJ1-3, with a tentative D call TRBD1 (5 bases). CDR3 length: 13 amino acids. CDR1 and CDR2 (germline): GTSNPN, SVGIG (reference sequence). Trimming shortened V by 1 base and J by 3 bases, and 7 bases separated the two germline ends. In DNA, the CDR3 is TGTGCCTGGAGTGGGGGGAGTGGAAACACCATATATTTT. This codes for CAWSGGSGNTIYF.

This chain joins TRBV7-9 and TRBJ2-4, with a possible D match to TRBD2 (5 bases). Germline V gene data show CDR1 as SEHNR and CDR2 as FQNEAQ (reference sequence). V shed 5 bases and J shed 6 bases, with 11 bases lying between them. The CDR3 consists of 13 residues. For the CDR3, the DNA is TGTGCCAGCAGCCCGCGGGTGGGAAACATTCAGTACTTC. Protein sequence: CASSPRVGNIQYF. Full variable domain (remainder filled in from reference TRBV7-9 and TRBJ2-4): DTGVSQNPRHKITKRGQNVTFRCDPISEHNRLYWYRQTLGQGPEFLTYFQNEAQLEKSRLLSDRFSAERPKGSFSTLEIQRTEQGDSAMYLCASSPRVGNIQYFGAGTRLSVL.

In this sample, this clonotype turned up once. This sequence joins TRBV10-3 and TRBJ1-1, with D maybe TRBD1 (6 bases). Trimming left V 7 bases short and J 3 bases short, with 15 bases between. Germline-derived CDR1 and CDR2 are ENHRY and SYGVKD. The CDR3 is 14 residues long. This CDR3 is CAITRGGEDTEAFF. The CDR3, as DNA: TGTGCCATCACGAGGGGGGGGGAGGACACTGAAGCTTTCTTT.

This chain links TRBV30 with TRBJ1-1; D not certain. With 3 bases removed from V and 6 bases from J, the gap between germline ends came to 8 bases. This CDR3 comprises 11 residues. Germline CDR1 GTSNPN, CDR2 SVGIG (reference sequence). CDR3 residues: CAWRRPAEAFF. The CDR3 DNA sequence: TGTGCCTGGAGAAGGCCCGCTGAAGCTTTCTTT.

This clonotype has only a few counts. J is TRBJ2-2 and V is TRBV4-1; tentatively, D is TRBD1 (6 bases). Trimming removed 6 bases at V and 7 bases at J, with 21 bases between. Germline CDR1 reads MGHRA; CDR2 reads YSYEKL. This CDR3 spans 16 amino acids. For the CDR3, the DNA is TGCGCCAGCAGTCATCCACAGGGTATATACATCGGGGAGCTGTTTTTT. Translated, it gives CASSHPQGIYIGELFF.

The table lists this clonotype with many counts. The chain has TRBV7-8 and TRBJ1-3, with TRBD1 identical over 7 bases. From germline, CDR1 is SGHVS and CDR2 FQNEAQ. The trim removed 2 bases at V and 3 bases at J, leaving 10 bases unmatched. The CDR3 totals 17 residues. The CDR3 nucleotides are TGTGCCAGCAGCTTAACGACAGGGCAATACCATGGAAACACCATATATTTT. Translating it yields CASSLTTGQYHGNTIYF.

This clonotype was recorded at least ten times. The gene calls are TRBV29-1 and TRBJ2-1; 10 bases map to TRBD2. With V trimmed by 0 bases and J by 5 bases, 7 bases remained unmatched. CDR1 SQVTM and CDR2 ANQGSEA come from the germline V gene. The CDR3 totals 16 residues. The DNA of the CDR3 is TGCAGCGTTGAAGAAGCTAGCGGGAGAATTCACAATGAGCAGTTCTTC. This encodes CSVEEASGRIHNEQFF.

This clonotype was seen ten or more times. The chain combines TRBV11-1 with TRBJ2-3; 8 bases fit TRBD2. V gave up 5 bases and J gave up 4 bases; unmatched junction bases: 5. CDR3 length: 14 amino acids. Germline CDR1 SGHAT, CDR2 FQDESV (reference sequence). CDR3 sequence: CASSTTSAADTQYF. In DNA, the CDR3 is TGTGCCAGCAGCACGACTAGCGCGGCAGATACGCAGTATTTT. Full variable domain (outside the CDR3, taken from reference TRBV11-1 and TRBJ2-3): EAEVAQSPRYKITEKSQAVAFWCDPISGHATLYWYRQILGQGPELLVQFQDESVVDDSQLPKDRFSAERLKGVDSTLKIQPAELGDSAMYLCASSTTSAADTQYFGPGTRLTVL.

This clonotype was detected ten times or more. The rearrangement uses TRBV5-1 and TRBJ1-4; 10 bases are a match to TRBD1. Trimming cost V 3 bases and J 5 bases; bases outside gene matches: 4. The CDR3 is 15 amino acids. Germline CDR1 and CDR2: SGHRS and YFSETQ. DNA for the CDR3: TGCGCCAGCAGCTCGCCGGGACAGGGGAATGAAAAACTGTTTTTT. Protein product: CASSSPGQGNEKLFF.

This clonotype was observed a handful of times. The V call is TRBV6-5, the J call TRBJ2-5, with D perhaps matching TRBD1 or TRBD2 (5 bases each). This CDR3 comprises 16 residues. The germline V gene encodes CDR1 MNHEY and CDR2 SVGAGI. V was cut by 3 bases and J by 9 bases, with 23 bases left in between. CDR3 residues: CASSYMSRPGLGSQYF. The CDR3, as DNA: TGTGCCAGCAGTTATATGTCGCGACCGGGGCTGGGGTCCCAGTACTTC.

This clonotype appeared many times. The rearrangement joins TRBV11-2 to TRBJ1-1; D gene unclear. The ends were cut back, 1 base at V and 4 bases at J, with 7 bases in the middle. The CDR3 loop spans 13 amino acids. Germline CDR1 and CDR2: SGHAT and FQNNGV. In DNA form, the CDR3 reads TGTGCCAGCAGCTTAGTTGCAGCCACTGAAGCTTTCTTT. Protein sequence: CASSLVAATEAFF.

The chain recombines TRBV7-9 with TRBJ2-1; 10 positions agree with TRBD1. CDR3 size: 15 residues. Germline V gives CDR1 SEHNR, CDR2 FQNEAQ (reference sequence). Trimming removed 4 bases from V and 7 bases from J; junction bases left unmatched: 7. CDR3 loop: CASSWGGTGVNEQFF. The CDR3 DNA follows: TGTGCCAGCAGCTGGGGAGGGACAGGGGTTAATGAGCAGTTCTTC.

The table lists this clonotype with many counts. This chain links TRBV7-8 with TRBJ1-4; D gene unclear. V gave up 3 bases and J gave up 7 bases, with 21 bases separating them. The CDR3 totals 17 residues. Germline V CDR1 and CDR2: SGHVS, FQNEAQ. CDR3: CASSLSRFDLEGEKLFF. The CDR3 region has the DNA TGTGCCAGCAGCTTGTCTAGATTTGATCTTGAGGGTGAAAAACTGTTTTTT. The variable domain in full, with the rest retrieved from reference TRBV7-8 and TRBJ1-4, is GAGVSQSPRYKVAKRGQDVALRCDPISGHVSLFWYQQALGQGPEFLTYFQNEAQLDKSGLPSDRFFAERPEGSVSTLKIQRTQQEDSAVYLCASSLSRFDLEGEKLFFGSGTQLSVL.